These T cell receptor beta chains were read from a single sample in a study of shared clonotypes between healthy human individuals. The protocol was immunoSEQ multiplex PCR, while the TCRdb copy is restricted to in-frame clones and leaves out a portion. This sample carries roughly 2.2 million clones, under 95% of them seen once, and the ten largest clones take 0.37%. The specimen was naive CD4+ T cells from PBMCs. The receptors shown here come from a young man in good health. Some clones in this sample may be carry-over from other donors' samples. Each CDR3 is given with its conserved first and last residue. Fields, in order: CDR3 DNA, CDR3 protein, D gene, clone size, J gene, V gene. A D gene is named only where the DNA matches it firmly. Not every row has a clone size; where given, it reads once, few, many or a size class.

TGCGCCAGCAGCTTGGTTGGGGATGGGGAGACCCAGTACTTC,CASSLVGDGETQYF,NA,NA,TRBJ2-5,TRBV5-1
TGTGCTAGTGGTAAGACCACGGGGTCCGGCACAGATACGCAGTATTTT,CASGKTTGSGTDTQYF,NA,NA,TRBJ2-3,TRBV12-5
TGTGCCAGTAAGGGTAGCGGGACATTCGCAAATGAGCAGTTCTTC,CASKGSGTFANEQFF,TRBD2,NA,TRBJ2-1,TRBV9
TGTGCCAGCAGTGAGGCTCAACTAGGATACAATGAGCAGTTCTTC,CASSEAQLGYNEQFF,NA,NA,TRBJ2-1,TRBV6-1
TGCGCCAGCAGCTTGACTGGACTAGCGGGAGGAGGCCAAGAGACCCAGTACTTC,CASSLTGLAGGGQETQYF,TRBD2,NA,TRBJ2-5,TRBV5-1
TGTGCCAGTAGTATAGAGCTTCTTGCTAATGAAAAACTGTTTTTT,CASSIELLANEKLFF,NA,NA,TRBJ1-4,TRBV19
TGTGCCAGCAGGGTGCGGGAAGTTTTCTACAATGAGCAGTTCTTC,CASRVREVFYNEQFF,NA,NA,TRBJ2-1,TRBV6-1
TGTGCCAGCTCACCACTAGCAGGGGCCTACGAGCAGTACTTC,CASSPLAGAYEQYF,NA,NA,TRBJ2-7,TRBV18
TGTGCCAGCAGTGCCGGACTAGCGGGGGAGCAGTACTTC,CASSAGLAGEQYF,TRBD2,NA,TRBJ2-7,TRBV27
TGTGCCAGCAGAAAGCGGGGACTAGCTACTACCCTCAGAGGCACCGGGGAGCTGTTTTTT,CASRKRGLATTLRGTGELFF,TRBD2,NA,TRBJ2-2,TRBV5-8
TGTGCCAGTAGTATGTCCAGGTACTATGGCTACACCTTC,CASSMSRYYGYTF,NA,NA,TRBJ1-2,TRBV19
TGCGCCAGCAGCTTGTCGGGATCCTACAATGAGCAGTTCTTC,CASSLSGSYNEQFF,NA,NA,TRBJ2-1,TRBV5-1
TGTGCCAGCCTGCCTTGGAGGGAAAACATTCAGTACTTC,CASLPWRENIQYF,NA,NA,TRBJ2-4,TRBV28
TGTGCCAGCAGTTTTAAGGCTAGCGGGAGAAGGTGGTACTTC,CASSFKASGRRWYF,TRBD2,NA,TRBJ2-7,TRBV27
TGTGCCAGCAGGCCCTTTTCGAGTGCTGATCCTGGGGCCCAGTACTTC,CASRPFSSADPGAQYF,NA,NA,TRBJ2-5,TRBV27
TGTGCCAGCAGTTTAATCCCTAGCGGGACCTACGAGCAGTACTTC,CASSLIPSGTYEQYF,TRBD2,NA,TRBJ2-7,TRBV28
TGCGCCAGCAGCGGGACAGGGGGCGGGGAGACCCAGTACTTC,CASSGTGGGETQYF,TRBD1,NA,TRBJ2-5,TRBV5-1
TGCGCCAGCAGTCATCCGGAGGTAAACAGGCTAGGCAAAAACATTCAGTACTTC,CASSHPEVNRLGKNIQYF,NA,NA,TRBJ2-4,TRBV23-1
TGTGCCAGCAGTTGGGGGTCCCGGCAGCCCCAGCATTTT,CASSWGSRQPQHF,NA,NA,TRBJ1-5,TRBV6-5
TGTGCCACGTCTTATCCGGGAACCTTCTATGGCTACACCTTC,CATSYPGTFYGYTF,NA,once,TRBJ1-2,TRBV28
TGTGCCAGCAGCTACGACAGGGGACAGGGGACTGGCTACACCTTC,CASSYDRGQGTGYTF,TRBD1,NA,TRBJ1-2,TRBV6-5
TGTGCCACCAGCAGAGCCCGGACAGCCTCCTATGGCTACACCTTC,CATSRARTASYGYTF,NA,once,TRBJ1-2,TRBV15
TGCGCCAGCAGCCAACAGGTTGGAGCCAAAAACATTCAGTACTTC,CASSQQVGAKNIQYF,NA,once,TRBJ2-4,TRBV4-1
TGCGCCAGCAGCTTGGCCGGGCTACCCAACAATGAGCAGTTCTTC,CASSLAGLPNNEQFF,NA,NA,TRBJ2-1,TRBV5-1
TGTGCCAGCAGCTTGGCAGGGGCTGCCCTTGGGGCCAACGTCCTGACTTTC,CASSLAGAALGANVLTF,NA,NA,TRBJ2-6,TRBV5-4
TGTGCCAGCTCACCGAACGGGGGCATTTACAATGAGCAGTTCTTC,CASSPNGGIYNEQFF,NA,once,TRBJ2-1,TRBV18
TGTGCCAGCAGCCCTGCAAACTCTGGAAACACCATATATTTT,CASSPANSGNTIYF,NA,NA,TRBJ1-3,TRBV7-2